Below, one TCR beta chain is given with its context. Naive CD8 cells lacked CD45RO, underwent positive selection for CCR7 and left out terminally differentiated effector memory CD45RA+ cells. Sorted subsets were amplified in replicate PCRs using 200 to 250 ng DNA, roughly 30,000 T cell genomes. The method was immunoSEQ multiplex PCR; TCRdb's version includes in-frame clones alone and lacks a portion of them. Of over 800,000 clones in the sample, 80% to 95% were seen once. The entry originates in a study of shared clonotypes between healthy human individuals. Trimming shortened V by 3 bases and J by 2 bases, and 13 bases separated the two germline ends. This CDR3 is 15 amino acids long. The V gene's germline CDR1 is SEHNR and CDR2 FQNEAQ (reference sequence).

This chain uses TRBV7-9 with TRBJ2-5, with D possibly matching TRBD2 (5 bases). This receptor was identified in a man aged 25-45 years in good health. The source material was naive CD8+ T cells sorted from blood. This chain's CDR3 is CASSFFRGWQETQYF. DNA of the CDR3: TGTGCCAGCAGCTTTTTCCGGGGTTGGCAAGAGACCCAGTACTTC.